Included here is one T cell receptor (beta chain) sequence, with context. This clone's antigen is unknown. No qualities accompany the bases; no much larger clone lies one base away. TCRbeta CDR3 regions were sequenced with the immunoSEQ Assay. After extraction, genomic DNA underwent amplification by bias-controlled multiplex PCR, followed by high-throughput sequencing. In the authors' own workflow: To quantify the absolute abundance of every unique TCRbeta CDR3 region, sequences were collapsed and filtered. T cell fraction was estimated by normalizing TCRbeta template counts to usable DNA, with usable DNA measured through amplification of reference genes found in all nucleated cells. Repertoire TCRs were annotated as SARS-CoV-2-specific when V gene, CDR3 amino acid sequence and J gene were exactly matched to a known reactive TCR set. MIRA supplied the reference SARS-CoV-2 TCR set, which was filtered for enrichment in COVID-19-positive ImmuneCODE repertoires so that public or cross-reactive TCRs were removed. Using the MIRA antigens, annotated TCRs were further analysed by specific ORF or by position within an ORF. Depth was the summed frequency of annotated unique rearrangements, while breadth was defined as annotated unique rearrangements over total unique productive rearrangements. Two-sided Wilcoxon rank-sum tests were applied when comparing TCR breadth between groups. In its TCRdb copy, this immuneACCESS table keeps in-frame sequences only and misses some clones. Where compared with another copy, unresolved V genes explain less than half of these, and the others have no known cause. V and J calls and clone size are those listed in that table; D and trimming were worked out from the DNA. This sample comprises over 250,000 clones, about 89% of them detected only once. The top ten hold roughly 3.5% of the sample.

Taken with the paper, the label for treatment or condition translates to: 19 received Ad26.COV2.S at low or high dose, single or two shots; roughly five received placebo; per-sample allocation not given. For vaccine and placebo recipients, the sequenced repertoires came from samples collected on day 63 after the first injection. Between 29 July and 7 August 2020, Cohort 1b enrolled 20 to 30 adults aged 18-55 years at one site in Boston, USA. As a vaccine, Ad26.COV2.S was a replication-incompetent adenovirus type 26 vector that expressed a prefusion-stabilized SARS-CoV-2 spike protein derived from the original Wuhan strain. Trimming removed 5 bases from V and 6 bases from J, leaving 8 bases between the germline ends. The CDR3, from cysteine to phenylalanine, totals 12 residues. Of the read, only the CDR3 DNA is kept; its 36 bases are in frame from base 1. The germline V gene (reference sequence) provides CDR1 SGHKS and CDR2 YYEKEE.

The sample comes from a study of Ad26.COV2.S vaccination and SARS-CoV-2 variants (dated by TCRdb to 2020 to 2023). Regarding the research as a whole: Donors in the vaccine arm were drawn from COV1001, a multicentre, randomized, double-blind, placebo-controlled phase I-IIa trial testing Ad26.COV2.S in healthy adults. Ad26.COV2.S was given intramuscularly at 5x10^10 or 1x10^11 viral particles, as a single shot or as two shots 56 days apart. TCRbeta repertoire sequencing was used to assess the specificity and breadth of SARS-CoV-2-reactive T cell receptors after Ad26.COV2.S vaccination. A total of 32 samples were included in the TCR-sequenced set, comprising some 20 Ad26.COV2.S vaccine recipients, 5 placebo recipients and 8 SARS-CoV-2 convalescent individuals. Trial participants were randomized into five groups of five: low-dose or high-dose Ad26.COV2.S given once or twice, or placebo on both occasions. Blinding of investigators to trial group allocation was maintained during experiments and outcome assessment.

Overall study outcomes, separate from this receptor: Ad26.COV2.S recipients had higher spike-specific TCR breadth than placebo recipients (P = 0.0014). The authors noted that total T cell responses may have been underestimated by the TCR breadth and depth analyses. Comparing responses between vaccine doses or regimens was not something the study was powered to do. Vaccine and placebo recipients had comparable non-spike TCR breadth, which fits with the vaccine containing only spike. After vaccination, spike-specific CD8+ and CD4+ T cell responses were reported to show substantial breadth.

The source is a person between 18 and 60 years old who received the Ad26.COV2.S COVID-19 vaccine or a placebo. This sequence uses TRBV5-5 and TRBJ2-2; no D gene is confidently identified. The specimen comprised peripheral blood, sampled in a trial of Ad26.COV2.S vaccine versus placebo. The sequenced DNA: TGTGCCAGCAGAATCCCCGCCGGGGAGCTGTTTTTT. Its translation is CASRIPAGELFF.